This T cell receptor (beta chain) is from a study of blood T cells in healthy people across ages. The use of a sample-barcoded 5' primer and a J-beta primer mix characterized a second PCR of roughly 6 to 11 cycles. TCRdb analysed the 5' RACE reads with MiXCR anew, one entry per CDR3 protein. The sample consists of fewer than 800,000 distinct CDR3 sequences, less than 40% of them appearing once. A few counts support this clonotype. The CDR3 has 15 residues. V gave up 3 bases and J gave up 1 base; unmatched junction bases: 3. Germline V gene data show CDR1 as KGHSH and CDR2 as LQKENI. The clonotype originates from a woman older than 75 in good health. Sequenced: blood. The V and J genes are TRBV18 and TRBJ2-3; 8 bases match TRBD1. In DNA form, the CDR3 reads TGTGCCAGCTCACCCTTGGACAGGGGCACAGATACGCAGTATTTT. Its protein is CASSPLDRGTDTQYF.